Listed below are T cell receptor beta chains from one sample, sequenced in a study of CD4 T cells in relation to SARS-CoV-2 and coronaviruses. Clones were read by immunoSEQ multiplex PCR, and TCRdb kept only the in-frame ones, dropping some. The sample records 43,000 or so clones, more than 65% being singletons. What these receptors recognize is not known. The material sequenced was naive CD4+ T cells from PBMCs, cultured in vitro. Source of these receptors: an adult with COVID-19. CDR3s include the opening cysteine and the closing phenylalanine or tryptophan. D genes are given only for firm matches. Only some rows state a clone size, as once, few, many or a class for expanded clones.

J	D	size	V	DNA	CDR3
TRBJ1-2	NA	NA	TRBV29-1	TGCAGCGTTGAGCGGGGGTACTATGGCTACACCTTC	CSVERGYYGYTF
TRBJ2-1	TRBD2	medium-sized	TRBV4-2	TGTGCCAGCAGCCAAGACGGGACTAGCGGTTACAATGAGCAGTTCTTC	CASSQDGTSGYNEQFF
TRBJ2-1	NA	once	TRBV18	TGTGCCAGCTCACCAATGAGAGCTAGCCCGAACAACAATGAGCAGTTCTTC	CASSPMRASPNNNEQFF
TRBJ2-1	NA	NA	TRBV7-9	TGTGCCAGCAGGCGAAGGGGAGGAGATTGGAGGGCCGATGAGCAGTTCTTC	CASRRRGGDWRADEQFF
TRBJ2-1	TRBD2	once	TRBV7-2	TGTGCCAGCAGCCCGAAGGGACTAGCGGGAGCGTCCTACAATGAGCAGTTCTTC	CASSPKGLAGASYNEQFF
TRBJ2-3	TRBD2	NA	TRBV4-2	TGTGCCAGCAGCCAGACGACTAGCGGCACAGATACGCAGTATTTT	CASSQTTSGTDTQYF
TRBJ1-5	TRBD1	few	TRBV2	TGTGCCAGCAGAAACCGGGACAGGGGTGAACGTCAGCCCCAGCATTTT	CASRNRDRGERQPQHF
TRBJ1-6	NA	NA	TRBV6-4	TGTGCCAGCAGGGAACAGGCGAATTCACCCCTCCACTTT	CASREQANSPLHF
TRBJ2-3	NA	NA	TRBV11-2	TGTGCCAGCAGCTTAGCGGGGGCCCCGTGGACAGATACGCAGTATTTT	CASSLAGAPWTDTQYF
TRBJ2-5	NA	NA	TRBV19	TGTGCCAGTAGTATTGCTCCGGCCTCGGGGACCCAGTACTTC	CASSIAPASGTQYF
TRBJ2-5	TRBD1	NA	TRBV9	TGTGCCAGCAGCGTAGCGGACAGGAAAGAGACCCAGTACTTC	CASSVADRKETQYF
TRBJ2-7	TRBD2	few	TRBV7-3	TGTGCCAGCAGCCCCGGACTAGCGGGAGTCCACGAGCAGTACTTC	CASSPGLAGVHEQYF